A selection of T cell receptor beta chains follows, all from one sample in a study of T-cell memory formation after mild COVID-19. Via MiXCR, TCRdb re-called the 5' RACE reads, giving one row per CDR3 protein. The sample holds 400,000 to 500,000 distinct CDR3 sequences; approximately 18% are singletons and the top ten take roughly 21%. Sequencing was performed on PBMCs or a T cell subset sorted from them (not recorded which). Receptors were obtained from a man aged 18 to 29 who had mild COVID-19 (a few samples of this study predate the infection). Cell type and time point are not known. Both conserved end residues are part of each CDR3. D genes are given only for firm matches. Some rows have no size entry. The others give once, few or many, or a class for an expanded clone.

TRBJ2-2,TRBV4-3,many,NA,CASSQAANTGELFF,TGCGCCAGCAGCCAAGCGGCGAACACCGGGGAGCTGTTTTTT
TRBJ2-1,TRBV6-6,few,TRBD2,CASSYRTSGEQFF,TGTGCCAGCAGTTACCGGACTAGTGGGGAGCAGTTCTTC
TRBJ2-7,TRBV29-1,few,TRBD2,CSVEERGTSYEQYF,TGCAGCGTTGAAGAGCGGGGGACCTCCTACGAGCAGTACTTC
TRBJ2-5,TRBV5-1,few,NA,CASSLEVSGETQYF,TGCGCCAGCAGCCTGGAGGTGTCAGGAGAGACCCAGTACTTC
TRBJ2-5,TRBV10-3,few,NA,CAISESTQPGPLETQYF,TGTGCCATCAGTGAGTCGACTCAGCCGGGGCCACTAGAGACCCAGTACTTC
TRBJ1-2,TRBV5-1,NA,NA,CASSLSPEARSTF,TGCGCAAGCAGCTTATCACCGGAGGCCAGGAGTACCTTC
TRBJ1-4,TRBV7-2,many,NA,CASSLALNEKLFF,TGTGCCAGCAGCTTAGCCCTTAATGAAAAACTGTTTTTT
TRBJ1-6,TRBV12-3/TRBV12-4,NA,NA,CASSVTLGTPLHF,TGTGCCAGCAGTGTCACCTTGGGTACACCCCTCCACTTT
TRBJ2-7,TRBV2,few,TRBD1,CASSVGRGLEQYF,TGTGCCAGCAGTGTCGGCAGGGGGCTCGAGCAGTACTTC
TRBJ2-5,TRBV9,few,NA,CASSSSPSAAFQETQYF,TGTGCCAGCAGCTCAAGCCCGTCGGCTGCCTTCCAAGAGACCCAGTACTTC
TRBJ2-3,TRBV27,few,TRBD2,CASSPPRTSGSTDTQYF,TGTGCCAGCAGTCCCCCCCGGACTAGCGGGAGCACAGATACGCAGTATTTT
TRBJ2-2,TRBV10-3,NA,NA,CASRGIQNTGELFF,TGTGCCTCGCGAGGGATCCAGAACACCGGGGAGCTGTTTTTT
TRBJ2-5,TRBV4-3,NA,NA,CASSQDLAAQETQYF,TGCGCCAGCAGCCAAGATTTAGCGGCTCAAGAGACCCAGTACTTC